This TCR beta chain was sequenced during a study of beta chain features in type 1 diabetes. This clone has at least ten counts. Additional DNA sequences in this sample encode the identical CDR3. Of the isolated RNA, all was reverse transcribed, and so the sequenced material was expressed TCRB transcripts. Clones were read by immunoSEQ multiplex PCR, and TCRdb kept only the in-frame ones, dropping some. The table shows more than 150,000 clones, with approximately 13% occurring only once. The length of the CDR3 is 13 residues. The V end was cut by 3 bases, the J end by 0 bases, with 6 bases between. Germline assignment: CDR1 GTSNPN and CDR2 SVGIG (reference sequence).

Sequenced material: central memory CD4+ T cells from blood. The clonotype was recovered from a woman aged 18 to 35 in good health. The genes are TRBV30 and TRBJ1-3, with D unclear. CDR3 sequence (DNA): TGTGCCTGGAGCCCAGGCTCTGGAAACACCATATATTTT. As protein: CAWSPGSGNTIYF.